This T cell receptor beta chain was recovered during a study of T cell responses to AZD1222 COVID-19 vaccine. Across the whole study: Pooling covered second doses at about 4 or about 12 weeks. Study findings and constraints: Seropositive at baseline were only a handful of AZD1222 recipients. Spike was spanned by vaccine-associated CD4 TCRs, with dominance at 160-218 and 743-854. Donors in the cohort were predominantly white British and more often female, and clonal diversity was possibly underestimated.

The repertoire was sequenced with immunoSEQ multiplex PCR; TCRdb's copy has only in-frame clones and lacks some. The data hold under 150,000 clones, with 93% observed a single time. A remark on this clone: Its antigen is as yet unknown.

The V and J ends lost 4 bases and 6 bases respectively, with 19 bases between them. There are 15 residues in the CDR3. Looked up from germline, CDR1 is SGHNT and CDR2 is YYREEE (reference sequence). The rearrangement links TRBV5-4 to TRBJ1-1; D might be TRBD1 (5 bases). The sample here was peripheral blood, taken on day 0 of AZD1222 vaccination. The receptor's source is an adult in good health. DNA of the CDR3: TGTGCCAGCAGCCCGATTGCGCAGGGAATGGCTGAAGCTTTCTTT. Translation: CASSPIAQGMAEAFF.